Presented here are 17 T cell receptor beta chains from one specimen sequenced in a study of blood T cell repertoires in COVID-19. The method was immunoSEQ multiplex PCR; TCRdb's version includes in-frame clones alone and lacks a portion of them. Seen here are about 370,000 clones, under 90% observed once, and the top ten hold 1.5% to 2%. What was sequenced was PBMCs or T cells enriched from blood (not recorded which). The receptors here all came from a woman younger than 45 who had recovered from COVID-19.

Regarding this clone: The same CDR3 also results from other DNA sequences found in this sample. The chain uses TRBV27 and TRBJ1-2, with 10 bases that match TRBD1. J gave up 7 bases and V 5 bases, and 4 bases lay outside the gene matches. The CDR3 runs to 13 residues. Germline lookup yields CDR1 MNHEY and CDR2 SMNVEV (reference sequence). The CDR3 loop reads CASSLGTGVGYTF. The CDR3 DNA reads TGTGCCAGCAGTCTCGGGACAGGGGTTGGCTACACCTTC.

V and J are TRBV11-2 and TRBJ2-1, with 12 bases aligning to TRBD2. CDR3 length: 14 residues. Looked up from germline, CDR1 is SGHAT and CDR2 is FQNNGV. V trimming: 6 bases; J trimming: 10 bases; junction bases outside the gene matches: 7. The CDR3: CASRSSGREGEQFF. The CDR3 nucleotides are TGTGCCAGCAGATCTAGCGGGAGGGAGGGGGAGCAGTTCTTC.

J is TRBJ1-6 and V is TRBV14; D not certain. Germline V gives CDR1 SGHDN, CDR2 FVKESK. This CDR3 has 16 residues. Trimming pared 4 bases from V and 0 bases from J, leaving 10 bases between. The CDR3 protein is CASSLRISSYNSPLHF. Here the CDR3 DNA reads TGTGCCAGCAGCCTGAGGATTAGCTCCTATAATTCACCCCTCCACTTT.

V is TRBV7-9 and J is TRBJ1-5; 8 positions match TRBD1. Per the germline V gene, CDR1 is SEHNR and CDR2 is FQNEAQ (reference sequence). This CDR3 comprises 14 residues. The J segment lost 5 bases and the V segment lost 5 bases, leaving 5 bases of the junction unmatched. The CDR3 coding sequence is TGTGCCAGCAGCCGGACAGGGCTCGATCAGCCCCAGCATTTT. It yields the protein CASSRTGLDQPQHF.

The V call is TRBV6-5, the J call TRBJ1-2; D may be TRBD1 (5 bases). Germline V gives CDR1 MNHEY, CDR2 SVGAGI. The germline V and J ends were trimmed by 0 bases and 8 bases, with 13 bases remaining between them. The CDR3 extends over 14 amino acids. The CDR3 sequence: CASSYSGTREGYTF. CDR3 nucleotide sequence: TGTGCCAGCAGTTACTCGGGGACTAGGGAAGGCTACACCTTC.

The chain carries TRBV5-1 and TRBJ2-7, with TRBD1 matching 8 bases. The length of the CDR3 is 14 residues. Germline loops: CDR1 SGHRS, CDR2 YFSETQ. V was clipped by 7 bases and J by 0 bases; unmatched bases: 6. The CDR3 DNA reads TGCGCCAGCGGCAGGGGGCGCGGCTCCTACGAGCAGTACTTC. Translation gives CASGRGRGSYEQYF.

V gene TRBV4-2 combines with J gene TRBJ2-5, with 9 bases that match TRBD2. Germline CDR1 and CDR2: LGHNA and YNFKEQ. Unmatched junction bases numbered 9, after V lost 0 bases and J lost 4 bases. This CDR3 region has 17 residues. Written as DNA, the CDR3 is TGTGCCAGCAGCCAAGATCCGGCGGGGGGGACCTTAGAGACCCAGTACTTC. This translates into CASSQDPAGGTLETQYF.

This clone was detected only a few times. The chain employs TRBV27 and TRBJ1-1; 9 bases match TRBD1. Per the germline V gene, CDR1 is MNHEY and CDR2 is SMNVEV (reference sequence). V dropped 3 bases and J dropped 8; count of bases not matched to a gene: 4. The CDR3 totals 13 residues. The CDR3 sequence: CASSLGQGMEAFF. The CDR3 region has the DNA TGTGCCAGCAGTTTGGGACAGGGTATGGAAGCTTTCTTT.

The chain links TRBV3-1 (or the pseudogene TRBV3-2) to TRBJ1-1; no definite D call. This CDR3 has 14 residues. CDR1 and CDR2 from the germline V gene are LGHDT and YNNKEL (reference sequence). With 3 bases removed from V and 4 bases from J, the gap between germline ends came to 12 bases. The DNA for the CDR3 is TGTGCCAGCAGCCAGGGGTGGGAGACCACTGAAGCTTTCTTT. The encoded protein is CASSQGWETTEAFF.

This sequence joins TRBV7-9 and TRBJ2-7; TRBD2 agrees at 9 bases. CDR1 SEHNR and CDR2 FQNEAQ come from the germline V gene (reference sequence). The V segment lost 0 bases and the J segment 7 bases; nucleotides outside the gene matches: 4. This CDR3 contains 14 residues. CDR3 nucleotides: TGTGCCAGCAGCTTAGCCCGGACTAGCGATGAGCAGTACTTC. This encodes CASSLARTSDEQYF.

The chain joins TRBV30 to TRBJ2-3, with 10 bases aligning to TRBD2. CDR1 is GTSNPN and CDR2 is SVGIG in the germline V gene (reference sequence). The CDR3 runs to 14 residues. The V gene end was trimmed by 2 bases and the J gene end by 6 bases; junction bases not matched to a gene: 5. DNA of the CDR3: TGTGCCTGGAGTCCGACTAGCGGGTCTGATACGCAGTATTTT. Protein sequence: CAWSPTSGSDTQYF.

The chain's CDR3 is CASSIRTGGETQYF. The CDR3 coding sequence is TGTGCCAGCAGTATCAGGACAGGGGGAGAGACCCAGTACTTC. This chain joins TRBV27 and TRBJ2-5, with 10 bases lining up with TRBD1. Per the germline V gene, CDR1 is MNHEY and CDR2 is SMNVEV (reference sequence). The CDR3 runs 14 residues. V lost 5 bases, J lost 4 bases, and 4 bases stayed unmatched.

This chain connects TRBV11-2 to TRBJ1-4; D is ambiguous. Trimming took 4 bases from V and 8 from J, leaving 17 bases between them. Germline CDR1 reads SGHAT; CDR2 reads FQNNGV. The CDR3 loop spans 15 amino acids. CDR3 nucleotides: TGTGCCAGCAGCTCGGTTTTAACCTCGGGGGAAAAACTGTTTTTT. Protein: CASSSVLTSGEKLFF. Full variable domain (rest looked up from reference TRBV11-2 and TRBJ1-4): EAGVAQSPRYKIIEKRQSVAFWCNPISGHATLYWYQQILGQGPKLLIQFQNNGVVDDSQLPKDRFSAERLKGVDSTLKIQPAKLEDSAVYLCASSSVLTSGEKLFFGSGTQLSVL.

V and J are TRBV7-9 and TRBJ2-6; 7 nucleotides align to TRBD1. With V trimmed by 5 bases and J by 2 bases, 3 bases remained unmatched. CDR1 is SEHNR and CDR2 is FQNEAQ in the germline V gene (reference sequence). The CDR3 is made up of 15 amino acids. The chain's CDR3 is CASSLQGAGANVLTF. CDR3 DNA: TGTGCCAGCAGCCTGCAGGGGGCTGGGGCCAACGTCCTGACTTTC.

The chain links TRBV9 to TRBJ1-1; TRBD1 matches at 7 bases. The CDR3 covers 14 residues. V was clipped by 0 bases and J by 7 bases; unmatched bases: 6. The germline gives CDR1 SGDLS, CDR2 YYNGEE. CDR3 nucleotide sequence: TGTGCCAGCAGCGTAGTCTCCCGACAGGGTGAAGCTTTCTTT. Protein product: CASSVVSRQGEAFF.

The chain is built from TRBV7-3 and TRBJ2-3; D is uncertain. Per germline, CDR1 SGHTA and CDR2 FQGTGA. The CDR3 runs 15 residues. V was trimmed by 2 bases and J by 2 bases, leaving 11 bases between them. In nucleotides, the CDR3 is TGTGCCAGCAGCTTATTTTTTGCAGACACAGATACGCAGTATTTT. As protein: CASSLFFADTDTQYF.

The V call is TRBV5-4, the J call TRBJ2-7; D is perhaps TRBD1 (6 bases). Germline CDR1 is SGHNT and CDR2 is YYREEE (reference sequence). The V and J ends lost 0 bases and 5 bases respectively, with 18 bases between them. This CDR3 comprises 16 residues. In DNA form, the CDR3 reads TGTGCCAGCAGCTTGGCCGGATTAAACAGGGTCCACGAGCAGTACTTC. Protein sequence: CASSLAGLNRVHEQYF.